These 14 T cell receptor beta chains came from one sample sequenced in a study of blood T cell repertoires in COVID-19. The protocol was immunoSEQ multiplex PCR, while the TCRdb copy is restricted to in-frame clones and leaves out a portion. This table holds roughly 60,000 clones, 83% found once. The sample comprised peripheral blood. The receptors were gathered from a man in his forties or fifties with COVID-19, enrolled during active disease.

The chain links TRBV6-5 to TRBJ2-4, with D possibly matching TRBD1 (5 bases). Germline V gives CDR1 MNHEY, CDR2 SVGAGI. The CDR3 extends over 13 amino acids. V lost 5 bases and J 7 bases, leaving 12 bases between the germline ends. This CDR3 reads CASSRQQGNIQYF. The DNA for the CDR3 is TGTGCCAGCAGTCGACAGCAAGGTAACATTCAGTACTTC.

This chain connects TRBV5-1 to TRBJ2-1; 9 bases are a match to TRBD1. V shed 0 bases and J 9 bases; nucleotides not matched to a gene: 4. The CDR3 has 14 amino acids. The germline gives CDR1 SGHRS, CDR2 YFSETQ. The CDR3, as DNA: TGCGCCAGCAGCTTGGAACAGGGGGCGGGTGAGCAGTTCTTC. Its protein product is CASSLEQGAGEQFF. The variable domain in full, completed from reference TRBV5-1 and TRBJ2-1, reads KAGVTQTPRYLIKTRGQQVTLSCSPISGHRSVSWYQQTPGQGLQFLFEYFSETQRNKGNFPGRFSGRQFSNSRSEMNVSTLELGDSALYLCASSLEQGAGEQFFGPGTRLTVL.

This clone is a singleton in its sample. The chain uses TRBV7-6 and TRBJ2-7, with 7 bases lining up with TRBD2. Per germline, CDR1 SGHVS and CDR2 FNYEAQ. This CDR3 spans 16 amino acids. V shed 1 base, J shed 6 bases, and the junction held 12 bases outside the gene matches. In nucleotides, the CDR3 is TGTGCCAGCAGCTTAGGTGGGCGGGGGATGGGGCTCGAGCAGTACTTC. Its translation: CASSLGGRGMGLEQYF.

The V and J genes are TRBV4-3 and TRBJ1-1, with D perhaps TRBD1 (5 bases). Between the trimmed V and J ends, which lost 1 base and 6 bases, there was a span of 12 bases. The CDR3 contains 14 residues. Germline loops: CDR1 LGHNA, CDR2 YSLEER. The CDR3 DNA follows: TGCGCCAGCAGCCAAGCGGGGGAGGTGGCTGAAGCTTTCTTT. It yields the protein CASSQAGEVAEAFF.

This clone was found a few times. The gene calls are TRBV6-1 and TRBJ2-1, with D perhaps matching TRBD2 (7 bases). CDR3 length: 15 amino acids. V gave up 1 base and J gave up 6 bases, with 13 bases separating them. The germline CDR1 and CDR2 sequences are MNHNS and SASEGT. The CDR3 reads CASSEEEGGGNEQFF. The CDR3 DNA sequence: TGTGCCAGCAGTGAAGAGGAGGGAGGGGGCAATGAGCAGTTCTTC.

The chain joins TRBV28 to TRBJ2-3; 12 positions match TRBD2. CDR3 length: 17 amino acids. The ends lost 2 bases at V and 5 bases at J; junction bases unmatched: 8. Germline lookup yields CDR1 MDHEN and CDR2 SYDVKM. The CDR3 loop is CASSLRGGLAGEDTQYF. CDR3 DNA: TGTGCCAGCAGTTTAAGGGGGGGACTAGCGGGTGAAGATACGCAGTATTTT.

The genes are TRBV7-9 and TRBJ2-1; TRBD1 agrees at 8 bases. V shed 7 bases and J 4 bases; nucleotides not matched to a gene: 9. Looked up from germline, CDR1 is SEHNR and CDR2 is FQNEAQ (reference sequence). The CDR3 totals 15 residues. The CDR3 coding sequence is TGTGCCAGCACCCAAGCAGGGGGCGAATACAATGAGCAGTTCTTC. As protein: CASTQAGGEYNEQFF.

The chain links TRBV18 to TRBJ1-1, with a weak D call TRBD1 (5 bases). V lost 1 base to trimming and J lost 2 bases, with 11 bases between them. This CDR3 has 15 residues. Germline assignment: CDR1 KGHSH and CDR2 LQKENI. DNA of the CDR3: TGTGCCAGCTCACCACAAGGGGCCAGAAACACTGAAGCTTTCTTT. Its protein is CASSPQGARNTEAFF.

This rearrangement joins TRBV7-3 to TRBJ2-1, with D perhaps matching TRBD1 (6 bases). Germline V CDR1 and CDR2: SGHTA, FQGTGA. CDR3 length equals 14 residues. V lost 4 bases and J 7 bases, leaving 14 bases between the germline ends. The DNA of the CDR3 is TGTGCCAGCAGCTCACAGGGTCGCGGGAATGAGCAGTTCTTC. As protein: CASSSQGRGNEQFF.

The chain links TRBV18 to TRBJ2-3; TRBD1 aligns across 9 bases. Germline CDR1 KGHSH, CDR2 LQKENI. The CDR3 is made up of 18 amino acids. Losses at the gene ends were 3 bases for V and 0 bases for J; bases not matched to a gene: 10. This chain's CDR3 is CASSPYRTGATSTDTQYF. CDR3 DNA sequence: TGTGCCAGCTCACCCTATCGGACAGGGGCCACTAGCACAGATACGCAGTATTTT.

The chain employs TRBV6-1 and TRBJ1-5, with 7 nucleotides matching TRBD1. Germline CDR1 is MNHNS and CDR2 is SASEGT. The CDR3 extends over 16 amino acids. The J segment lost 7 bases and the V segment lost 4 bases, leaving 13 bases of the junction unmatched. Written as DNA, the CDR3 is TGTGCCAGCAGTGCAGGGGGGTCTGTCTATAGACAGCCCCAGCATTTT. Translation gives CASSAGGSVYRQPQHF.

Here the CDR3 DNA reads TGTGCCAGCAGTTACTCTGCTAGGAACAATGAGCAGTTCTTC. It yields the protein CASSYSARNNEQFF. This chain joins TRBV6-2 or TRBV6-3 and TRBJ2-1; D remains ambiguous. There are 14 residues in the CDR3. V was trimmed by 0 bases and J by 5 bases, leaving 8 bases between them. The germline V gene encodes CDR1 MNHEY and CDR2 SVGEGT.

This clone was detected only a few times. DNA for the CDR3: TGTGCCAGCAGCCTAATGGGCCGCGGCTACACCTTC. This translates into CASSLMGRGYTF. This chain joins TRBV14 and TRBJ1-2, with unresolved D. The CDR3 is 12 amino acids. Trimming removed 4 bases from V and 8 bases from J, with 11 bases in between. Germline V gives CDR1 SGHDN, CDR2 FVKESK.

This chain joins TRBV7-9 and TRBJ2-5, with D uncertain. Trimming cost V 5 bases and J 5 bases, with 9 bases left between them. The CDR3 extends over 12 amino acids. Germline V gene data show CDR1 as SEHNR and CDR2 as FQNEAQ (reference sequence). CDR3: CASSPARETQYF. CDR3 nucleotide sequence: TGTGCCAGCAGCCCCGCCAGGGAGACCCAGTACTTC.